This TCR beta chain was sequenced in a study of OX40 agonist ivuxolimab in advanced cancers. The overall study: With a range of roughly 20 to 79, age averaged approximately 60 years, and 75% to 90% were male. Treatment received earlier with anti-PD-1, anti-PD-L1 or anti-CTLA-4 agents was allowed, and over 35% had some.

Repertoires were generated with immunoSEQ multiplex PCR, while TCRdb's copy carries only in-frame clones and drops some. The data contain tens of thousands of clones, about nine tenths of them singletons. As for this clone: No antigen is known for it.

Study-level points and caveats: Researchers did not determine the expanded peripheral T cells' antigen specificity.

The CDR3 runs to 14 residues. The germline V gene has CDR1 MGHRA and CDR2 YSYEKL. V shed 0 bases and J shed 12 bases, with 12 bases lying between them. This specimen was CD4+ or CD8+ T cells sorted from blood, taken in a trial of the OX40 agonist ivuxolimab. The TCR originated in an adult with an advanced solid tumor such as melanoma, head and neck, liver or kidney cancer. The chain combines TRBV4-1 with TRBJ2-6; D gene unclear. The CDR3 region is CASSQEDGSSVLTF. In DNA, the CDR3 is TGCGCCAGCAGCCAAGAGGACGGCAGCTCCGTCCTGACTTTC.